The 2 T cell receptor beta chains given below trace back to one sample, sequenced in a study of shared clonotypes between healthy human individuals. Measured with immunoSEQ multiplex PCR; TCRdb has only the in-frame clones, and not every one. The sample lists around 1,000,000 clones, around three quarters occurring once. The material sequenced was memory CD4+ T cells from PBMCs. This sample's subset: CD45RA-negative fraction. All receptors derive from a man between 18 and 29 years old in good health. Some clones in this sample may be carry-over from other donors' samples.

The chain uses TRBV20-1 and TRBJ1-2; D is ambiguous. Trimming took off 0 bases at V and 5 bases at J, with 4 bases between the two ends. Looked up from germline, CDR1 is DFQATT and CDR2 is SNEGSKA (reference sequence). This CDR3 is built from 11 residues. CDR3 DNA: TGCAGTGCTAGAGATATATATGGCTACACCTTC. Its translation: CSARDIYGYTF.

This clone was counted many times. The rearrangement uses TRBV7-2 and TRBJ2-5; the D gene is possibly TRBD2 (5 bases). Germline assignment: CDR1 SGHTA and CDR2 FQGNSA. V was shortened by 3 bases and J by 2 bases, with 13 bases between the two germline ends. The CDR3 loop spans 15 amino acids. CDR3 bases: TGTGCCAGCAGCTTTGACGGAGGAACTCAAGAGACCCAGTACTTC. It codes for CASSFDGGTQETQYF.